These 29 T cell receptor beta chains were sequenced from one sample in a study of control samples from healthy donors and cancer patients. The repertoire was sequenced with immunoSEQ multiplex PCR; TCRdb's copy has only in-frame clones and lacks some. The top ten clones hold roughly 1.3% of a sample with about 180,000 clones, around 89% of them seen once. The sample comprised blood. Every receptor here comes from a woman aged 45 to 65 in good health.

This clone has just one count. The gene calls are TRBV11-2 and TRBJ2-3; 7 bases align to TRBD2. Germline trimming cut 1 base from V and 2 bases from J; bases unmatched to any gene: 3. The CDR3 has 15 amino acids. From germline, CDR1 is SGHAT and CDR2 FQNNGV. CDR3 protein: CASSLGGSVTDTQYF. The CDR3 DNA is TGTGCCAGCAGCTTAGGCGGGAGTGTCACAGATACGCAGTATTTT.

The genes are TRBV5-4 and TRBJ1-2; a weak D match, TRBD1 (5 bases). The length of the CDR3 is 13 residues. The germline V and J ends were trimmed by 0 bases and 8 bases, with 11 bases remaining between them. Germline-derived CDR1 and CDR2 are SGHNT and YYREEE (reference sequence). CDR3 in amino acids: CASSLDDPGGYTF. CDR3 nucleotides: TGTGCCAGCAGCTTGGACGATCCAGGGGGCTACACCTTC.

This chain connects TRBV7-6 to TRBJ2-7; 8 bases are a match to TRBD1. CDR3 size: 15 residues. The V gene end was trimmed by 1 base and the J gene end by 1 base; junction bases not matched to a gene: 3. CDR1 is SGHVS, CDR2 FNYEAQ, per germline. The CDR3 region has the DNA TGTGCCAGCAGCTTAGACGGGGACAGGTCCTACGAGCAGTACTTC. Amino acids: CASSLDGDRSYEQYF.

CDR3 in DNA: TGTGCCAGCAGCGCTTCAGGGATTGAAGCTTTCTTT. The encoded protein is CASSASGIEAFF. V and J are TRBV4-2 and TRBJ1-1, with a possible D match to TRBD1 (5 bases). This CDR3 contains 12 residues. Per germline, CDR1 LGHNA and CDR2 YNFKEQ. Trimming pared 5 bases from V and 7 bases from J, leaving 11 bases between.

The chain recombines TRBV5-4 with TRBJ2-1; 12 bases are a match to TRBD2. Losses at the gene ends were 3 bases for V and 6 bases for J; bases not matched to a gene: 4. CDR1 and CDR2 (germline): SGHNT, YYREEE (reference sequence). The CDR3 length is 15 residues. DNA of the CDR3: TGTGCCAGCAGCTCTAGCGGGGGGGCGGGCAATGAGCAGTTCTTC. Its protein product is CASSSSGGAGNEQFF. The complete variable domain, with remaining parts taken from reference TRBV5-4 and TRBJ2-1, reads ETGVTQSPTHLIKTRGQQVTLRCSSQSGHNTVSWYQQALGQGPQFIFQYYREEENGRGNFPPRFSGLQFPNYSSELNVNALELDDSALYLCASSSSGGAGNEQFFGPGTRLTVL.

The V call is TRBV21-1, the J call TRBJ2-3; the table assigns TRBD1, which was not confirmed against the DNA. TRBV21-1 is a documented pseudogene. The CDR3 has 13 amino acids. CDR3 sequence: CASGGLHTDTQYF. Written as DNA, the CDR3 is TGTGCCAGCGGTGGCCTCCACACAGATACGCAGTATTTT.

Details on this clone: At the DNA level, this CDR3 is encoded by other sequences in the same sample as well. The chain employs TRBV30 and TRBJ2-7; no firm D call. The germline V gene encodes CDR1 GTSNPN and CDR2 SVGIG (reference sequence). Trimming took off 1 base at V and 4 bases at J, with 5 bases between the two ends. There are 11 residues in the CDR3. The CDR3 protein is CAWSDPYEQYF. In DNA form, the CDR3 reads TGTGCCTGGAGTGATCCTTACGAGCAGTACTTC.

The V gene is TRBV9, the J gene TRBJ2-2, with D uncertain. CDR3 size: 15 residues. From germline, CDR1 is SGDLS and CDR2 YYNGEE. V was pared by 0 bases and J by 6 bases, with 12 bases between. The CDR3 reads CASSVGHERSGELFF. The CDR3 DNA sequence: TGTGCCAGCAGCGTAGGGCACGAGAGGTCCGGGGAGCTGTTTTTT.

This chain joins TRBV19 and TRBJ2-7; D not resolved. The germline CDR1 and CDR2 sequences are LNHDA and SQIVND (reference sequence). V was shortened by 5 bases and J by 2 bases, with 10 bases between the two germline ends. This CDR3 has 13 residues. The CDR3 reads CASSPAQTYEQYF. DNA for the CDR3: TGTGCCAGTAGTCCGGCCCAAACCTACGAGCAGTACTTC.

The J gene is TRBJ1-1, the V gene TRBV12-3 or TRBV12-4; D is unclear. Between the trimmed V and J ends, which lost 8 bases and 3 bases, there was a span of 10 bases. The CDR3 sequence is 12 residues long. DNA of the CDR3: TGTGCCAGCGGCGGACCTTACACTGAAGCTTTCTTT. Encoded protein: CASGGPYTEAFF.

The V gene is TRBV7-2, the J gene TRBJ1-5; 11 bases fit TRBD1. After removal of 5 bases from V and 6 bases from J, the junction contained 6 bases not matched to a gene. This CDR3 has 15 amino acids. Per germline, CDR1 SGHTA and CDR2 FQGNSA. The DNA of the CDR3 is TGTGCCAGCAGCCCAAGGACAGGGGGCCTTCAGCCCCAGCATTTT. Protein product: CASSPRTGGLQPQHF.

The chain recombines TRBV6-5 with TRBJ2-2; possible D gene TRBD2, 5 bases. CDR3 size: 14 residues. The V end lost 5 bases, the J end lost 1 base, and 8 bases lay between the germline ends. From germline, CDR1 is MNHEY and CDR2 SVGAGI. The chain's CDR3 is CASSREGNTGELFF. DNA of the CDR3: TGTGCCAGCAGTCGTGAGGGGAACACCGGGGAGCTGTTTTTT.

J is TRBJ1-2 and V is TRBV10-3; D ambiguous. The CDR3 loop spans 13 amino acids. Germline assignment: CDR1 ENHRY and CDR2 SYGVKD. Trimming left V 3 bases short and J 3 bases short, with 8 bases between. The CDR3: CAISDGKDYGYTF. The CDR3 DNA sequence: TGTGCCATCAGTGACGGAAAAGACTATGGCTACACCTTC.

Written as DNA, the CDR3 is TGTGCCACCAGCAGAGGGACTAGCGGGAGTGAGACCCAGTACTTC. It specifies CATSRGTSGSETQYF. The chain uses TRBV15 and TRBJ2-5, with 13 nucleotides matching TRBD2. Germline V CDR1 and CDR2: LNHNV, YYDKDF (reference sequence). The CDR3 length is 15 residues. V lost 1 base, J lost 5 bases, and 1 base stayed unmatched.

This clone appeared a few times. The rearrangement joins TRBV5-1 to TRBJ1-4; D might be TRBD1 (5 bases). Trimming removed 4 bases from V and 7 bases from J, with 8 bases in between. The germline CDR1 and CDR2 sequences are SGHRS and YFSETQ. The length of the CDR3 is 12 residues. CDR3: CASSQDTEKLFF. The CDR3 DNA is TGCGCCAGCAGCCAGGACACTGAAAAACTGTTTTTT.

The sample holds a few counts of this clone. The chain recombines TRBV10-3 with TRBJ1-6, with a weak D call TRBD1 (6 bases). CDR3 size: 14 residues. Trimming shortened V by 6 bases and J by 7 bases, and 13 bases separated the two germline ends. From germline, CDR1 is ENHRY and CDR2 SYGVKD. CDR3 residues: CAISRDTSNSPLHF. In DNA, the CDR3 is TGTGCCATCAGCAGGGACACTTCCAATTCACCCCTCCACTTT.

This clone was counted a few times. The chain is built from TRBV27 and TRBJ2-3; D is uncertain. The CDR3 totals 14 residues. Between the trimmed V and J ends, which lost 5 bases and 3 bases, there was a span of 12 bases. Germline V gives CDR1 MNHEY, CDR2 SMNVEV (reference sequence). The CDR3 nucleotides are TGTGCCAGCAGTGTAGGGTCGGAGACAGATACGCAGTATTTT. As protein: CASSVGSETDTQYF.

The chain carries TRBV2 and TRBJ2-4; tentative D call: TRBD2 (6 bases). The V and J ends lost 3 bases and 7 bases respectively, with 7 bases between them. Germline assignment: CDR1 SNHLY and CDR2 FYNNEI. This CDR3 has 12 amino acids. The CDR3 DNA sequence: TGTGCCAGCAGTGACCGGGAGAACATTCAGTACTTC. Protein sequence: CASSDRENIQYF.

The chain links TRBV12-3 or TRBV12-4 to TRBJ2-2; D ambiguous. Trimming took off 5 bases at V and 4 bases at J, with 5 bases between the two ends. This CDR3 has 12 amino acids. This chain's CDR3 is CASSTRTGELFF. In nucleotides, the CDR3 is TGTGCCAGCAGTACACGCACCGGGGAGCTGTTTTTT.

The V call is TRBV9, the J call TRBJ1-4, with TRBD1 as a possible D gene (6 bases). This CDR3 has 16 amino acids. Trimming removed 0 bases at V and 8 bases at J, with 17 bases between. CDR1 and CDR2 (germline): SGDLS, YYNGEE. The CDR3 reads CASSVGLRGAEEKLFF. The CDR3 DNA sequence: TGTGCCAGCAGCGTAGGACTACGGGGGGCGGAGGAAAAACTGTTTTTT.

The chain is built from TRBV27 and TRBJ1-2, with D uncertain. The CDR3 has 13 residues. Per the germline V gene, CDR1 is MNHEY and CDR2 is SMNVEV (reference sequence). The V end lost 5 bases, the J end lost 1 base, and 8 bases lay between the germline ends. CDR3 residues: CASSKEGNYGYTF. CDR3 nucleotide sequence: TGTGCCAGCAGTAAGGAGGGTAACTATGGCTACACCTTC.

DNA of the CDR3: TGTGCCAGTAGTATGCGGGGAGTGGGACAGGGGGCTTTCGGGGAGCTGTTTTTT. Amino acid sequence: CASSMRGVGQGAFGELFF. The chain links TRBV19 to TRBJ2-2; TRBD1 agrees at 12 bases. Germline V gives CDR1 LNHDA, CDR2 SQIVND (reference sequence). With V trimmed by 3 bases and J by 7 bases, 12 bases remained unmatched. The length of the CDR3 is 18 residues.

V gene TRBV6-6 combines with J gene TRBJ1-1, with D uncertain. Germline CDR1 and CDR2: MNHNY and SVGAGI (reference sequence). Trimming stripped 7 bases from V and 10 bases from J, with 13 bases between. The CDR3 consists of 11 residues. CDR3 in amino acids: CASKNEIGAFF. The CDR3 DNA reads TGTGCCAGCAAAAACGAAATTGGAGCTTTCTTT.

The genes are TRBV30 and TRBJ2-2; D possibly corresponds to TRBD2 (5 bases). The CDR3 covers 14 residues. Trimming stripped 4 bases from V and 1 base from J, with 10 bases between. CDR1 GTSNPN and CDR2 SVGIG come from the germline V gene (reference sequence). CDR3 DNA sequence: TGTGCCTGGATAGGACTCCTGAACACCGGGGAGCTGTTTTTT. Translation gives CAWIGLLNTGELFF.

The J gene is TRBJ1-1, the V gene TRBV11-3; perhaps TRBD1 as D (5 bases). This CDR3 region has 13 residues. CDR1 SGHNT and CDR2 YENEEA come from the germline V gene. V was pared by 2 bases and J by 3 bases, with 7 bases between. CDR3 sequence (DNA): TGTGCCAGCAGCTTATCCAGGGACACTGAAGCTTTCTTT. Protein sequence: CASSLSRDTEAFF.

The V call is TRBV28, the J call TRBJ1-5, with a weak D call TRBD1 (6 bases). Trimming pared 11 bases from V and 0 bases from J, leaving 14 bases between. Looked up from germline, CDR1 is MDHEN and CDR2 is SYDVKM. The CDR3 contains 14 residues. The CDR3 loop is CAGKDRLSNQPQHF. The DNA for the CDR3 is TGTGCCGGAAAAGACAGGCTTAGCAATCAGCCCCAGCATTTT.

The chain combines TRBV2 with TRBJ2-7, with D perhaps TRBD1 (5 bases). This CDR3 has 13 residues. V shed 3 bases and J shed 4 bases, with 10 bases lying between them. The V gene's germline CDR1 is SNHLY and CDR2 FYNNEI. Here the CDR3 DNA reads TGTGCCAGCAGTGACAGGGCTTATTACGAGCAGTACTTC. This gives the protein CASSDRAYYEQYF.

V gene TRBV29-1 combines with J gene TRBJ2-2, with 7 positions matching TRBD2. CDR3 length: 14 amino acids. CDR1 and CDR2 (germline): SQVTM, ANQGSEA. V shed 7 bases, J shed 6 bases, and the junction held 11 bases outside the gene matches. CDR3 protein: CSAAMSGTAGELFF. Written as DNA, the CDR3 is TGCAGCGCCGCCATGAGCGGGACCGCCGGGGAGCTGTTTTTT.

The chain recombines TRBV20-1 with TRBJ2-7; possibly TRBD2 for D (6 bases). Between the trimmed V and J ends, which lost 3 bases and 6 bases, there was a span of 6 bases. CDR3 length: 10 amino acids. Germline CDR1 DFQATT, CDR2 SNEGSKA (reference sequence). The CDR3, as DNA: TGCAGTGCTAGCGGGAGCGAGCAGTACTTC. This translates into CSASGSEQYF.